This is a list of T cell receptor beta chains from one sample in a study of T-cell memory formation after mild COVID-19. TCRdb ran MiXCR on the 5' RACE reads and lists one entry per CDR3 protein. The data contain 150,000 to 200,000 distinct CDR3 sequences, 9.5% to 13% of them singletons. Sequenced: PBMCs or a T cell subset sorted from them (not recorded which). These receptors all stem from a man between 18 and 35 years old who had mild COVID-19 (a few samples of this study predate the infection). Cell type and time point are not known. Both conserved end residues are part of each CDR3. The D gene is left open where the match is weak. Not every row has a clone size; where given, it reads once, few, many or a size class.

TRBJ1-2,TRBV7-8,11,few,TRBD1,TGTGCCAGCAGCTTTGACAGGGTAGTCACCTTC,CASSFDRVVTF
TRBJ2-1,TRBV12-3/TRBV12-4,18,-,TRBD2,TGTGCCAGCAGTCCCTGGACTAGCGGGGGGCCCGGCTACAATGAGCAGTTCTTC,CASSPWTSGGPGYNEQFF
TRBJ2-7,TRBV18,14,-,-,TGTGCCAGCTCACCACCTAATCTCTCCTACGAGCAGTACTTC,CASSPPNLSYEQYF
TRBJ1-1,TRBV4-2,14,few,-,TGTGCCAGCAGCCAAGATCTGTTCAGGGCTGAAGCTTTCTTT,CASSQDLFRAEAFF
TRBJ1-4,TRBV6-6,17,few,-,TGTGCCAGCAGTCCATCCATGGGGTGGGGCTTGATGGAAAAACTGTTTTTT,CASSPSMGWGLMEKLFF
TRBJ1-5,TRBV29-1,13,-,-,TGCAGCGTTGGATTCAGGAGCAATCAGCCCCAGCATTTT,CSVGFRSNQPQHF
TRBJ1-6,TRBV3-1,14,many,-,TGTGCCAGCAGCCAAATGACGGGTAATTCACCCCTCCACTTT,CASSQMTGNSPLHF
TRBJ2-1,TRBV29-1,14,many,TRBD1,TGCAGCGTTTCGGGACAGGGTATCGTCAATGAGCAGTTCTTC,CSVSGQGIVNEQFF
TRBJ1-1,TRBV3-1,13,-,-,TGTGCCAGCAGCCAACGGGGGGACACTGAAGCTTTCTTT,CASSQRGDTEAFF
TRBJ2-3,TRBV5-1,19,-,TRBD1,TGCGCCAGCAGCTTGAGAGTGACAGGGCAGGGGATTTCCACAGATACGCAGTATTTT,CASSLRVTGQGISTDTQYF
TRBJ2-2,TRBV20-1,16,few,TRBD2,TGCAGTGCTAGGTCCTCGGGGAGGGTCGGTACCGGGGAGCTGTTTTTT,CSARSSGRVGTGELFF
TRBJ2-5,TRBV19,15,few,TRBD1,TGTGCCAGTAGTTTTGGGACAGGGGGCGCGGAGACCCAGTACTTC,CASSFGTGGAETQYF
TRBJ2-5,TRBV7-2,14,many,TRBD1,TGTGCCAGCAGCCCACAGGGGTCCCAAGAGACCCAGTACTTC,CASSPQGSQETQYF
TRBJ1-2,TRBV6-1,13,-,-,TGTGCCAGCAGTGAACAACAGGTCTATGGCTACACCTTC,CASSEQQVYGYTF
TRBJ1-1,TRBV11-2,13,few,TRBD1,TGTGCCAGCAGCTTAGAGCGGGACAGTGAAGCTTTCTTT,CASSLERDSEAFF